The rows below give T cell receptor beta chains drawn from one sample of a study of shared clonotypes between healthy human individuals. TCRdb keeps only in-frame clones here, not all; method: immunoSEQ multiplex PCR. The repertoire has under 2,000,000 clones, roughly 94% of them found once; the top ten carry around 1%. The sequenced sample was naive CD8+ T cells sorted from blood. The receptors stem from a man between 18 and 29 years old in good health. Both conserved end residues are part of each CDR3. Fields, in order: clone size, D gene, J gene, CDR3 length, V gene, CDR3 DNA, CDR3 protein. D genes are given only for firm matches. Where a row states a size, it is once, few, many or the class of an expanded clone; other rows omit it.

clone_size: NA
d_call: NA
j_call: TRBJ2-1
cdr3_length: 15
v_call: TRBV9
cdr3_nt: TGTGCCAGCAGCGCAATACGGGGGACGTACAATGAGCAGTTCTTC
cdr3_aa: CASSAIRGTYNEQFF

clone_size: once
d_call: TRBD2
j_call: TRBJ2-1
cdr3_length: 13
v_call: TRBV6-6
cdr3_nt: TGTGCCACCCGACTAGCGGGAGTGGTTGAGCAGTTCTTC
cdr3_aa: CATRLAGVVEQFF

clone_size: NA
d_call: NA
j_call: TRBJ1-1
cdr3_length: 15
v_call: TRBV19
cdr3_nt: TGTGCCAGTAGTATAGGGCCGGGGTTAATCGCTGAAGCTTTCTTT
cdr3_aa: CASSIGPGLIAEAFF

clone_size: NA
d_call: TRBD1
j_call: TRBJ2-7
cdr3_length: 16
v_call: TRBV10-1
cdr3_nt: TGCGCCAGCAGTGAATTCCCTGACAGGGGATGTCACGAGCAGTACTTC
cdr3_aa: CASSEFPDRGCHEQYF

clone_size: NA
d_call: NA
j_call: TRBJ1-5
cdr3_length: 12
v_call: TRBV2
cdr3_nt: TGTGCCAGCAGGGATAGCAATCAGCCCCAGCATTTT
cdr3_aa: CASRDSNQPQHF

clone_size: NA
d_call: NA
j_call: TRBJ2-2
cdr3_length: 12
v_call: TRBV19
cdr3_nt: TGTGCCAGTATTAGACGTACCGGGGAGCTGTTTTTT
cdr3_aa: CASIRRTGELFF

clone_size: NA
d_call: NA
j_call: TRBJ1-2
cdr3_length: 13
v_call: TRBV11-2
cdr3_nt: TGTGCCAGCAGCATAGTAGGGTGGTATGGCTACACCTTC
cdr3_aa: CASSIVGWYGYTF

clone_size: NA
d_call: TRBD2
j_call: TRBJ2-3
cdr3_length: 15
v_call: TRBV27
cdr3_nt: TGTGCCAGCAGTTCGCTTCCGGGACTAGTAAATACGCAGTATTTT
cdr3_aa: CASSSLPGLVNTQYF

clone_size: NA
d_call: TRBD1
j_call: TRBJ1-6
cdr3_length: 16
v_call: TRBV10-2
cdr3_nt: TGCGCCAGCAGTCGGGGACAGGGGGCTGGTGATTCACCCCTCCACTTT
cdr3_aa: CASSRGQGAGDSPLHF

clone_size: NA
d_call: NA
j_call: TRBJ1-2
cdr3_length: 16
v_call: TRBV9
cdr3_nt: TGTGCCAGCAGCGTAGGAGCCGGGGGGCAGGTCTATGGCTACACCTTC
cdr3_aa: CASSVGAGGQVYGYTF

clone_size: NA
d_call: TRBD1
j_call: TRBJ2-7
cdr3_length: 15
v_call: TRBV4-1
cdr3_nt: TGCGCCAGCAGCCCTTACTCGACAGGGTCCTACGAGCAGTACTTC
cdr3_aa: CASSPYSTGSYEQYF

clone_size: NA
d_call: NA
j_call: TRBJ2-1
cdr3_length: 16
v_call: TRBV9
cdr3_nt: TGTGCCAGCAGCGTATATTGGACGGGAACCTCCAATGAGCAGTTCTTC
cdr3_aa: CASSVYWTGTSNEQFF

clone_size: NA
d_call: NA
j_call: TRBJ2-3
cdr3_length: 13
v_call: TRBV25-1
cdr3_nt: TGTGCCAGCAGTCGACCTAGCACAGATACGCAGTATTTT
cdr3_aa: CASSRPSTDTQYF

clone_size: NA
d_call: NA
j_call: TRBJ2-7
cdr3_length: 15
v_call: TRBV10-3
cdr3_nt: TGTGCCATCAGTACCTTGGACCATCCCCTGGGTGAGCAGTACTTC
cdr3_aa: CAISTLDHPLGEQYF

clone_size: NA
d_call: NA
j_call: TRBJ2-7
cdr3_length: 13
v_call: TRBV6-1
cdr3_nt: TGTGCCAGCAGTGTGGCGGGACCCATCGAGCAGTACTTC
cdr3_aa: CASSVAGPIEQYF

clone_size: NA
d_call: TRBD1
j_call: TRBJ1-6
cdr3_length: 14
v_call: TRBV10-2
cdr3_nt: TGCGCCAGCAGTGGGGACAGTGGCAATTCACCCCTCCACTTT
cdr3_aa: CASSGDSGNSPLHF

clone_size: NA
d_call: TRBD2
j_call: TRBJ2-7
cdr3_length: 14
v_call: TRBV30
cdr3_nt: TGTGCCTGGAGCATAGCGGGAGTCCGCTACGAGCAGTACTTC
cdr3_aa: CAWSIAGVRYEQYF

clone_size: NA
d_call: NA
j_call: TRBJ2-3
cdr3_length: 14
v_call: TRBV4-1
cdr3_nt: TGCGCCAGCAGCCACCGCCCGGGCACAGATACGCAGTATTTT
cdr3_aa: CASSHRPGTDTQYF

clone_size: NA
d_call: TRBD1
j_call: TRBJ1-1
cdr3_length: 14
v_call: TRBV27
cdr3_nt: TGTGCCAGCAGTTACGACAGGGGGTTCACTGAAGCTTTCTTT
cdr3_aa: CASSYDRGFTEAFF

clone_size: NA
d_call: NA
j_call: TRBJ2-5
cdr3_length: 14
v_call: TRBV9
cdr3_nt: TGTGCCAGCAGCTCCGGACGATTGCAAGAGACCCAGTACTTC
cdr3_aa: CASSSGRLQETQYF

clone_size: NA
d_call: NA
j_call: TRBJ1-1
cdr3_length: 14
v_call: TRBV23-1
cdr3_nt: TGCGCCAGCAGTCAACCCCAGGGGCACACTGAAGCTTTCTTT
cdr3_aa: CASSQPQGHTEAFF

clone_size: NA
d_call: NA
j_call: TRBJ2-1
cdr3_length: 16
v_call: TRBV6-5
cdr3_nt: TGTGCCAGCAGTTACTCGACGGGCGAAGTTCACAATGAGCAGTTCTTC
cdr3_aa: CASSYSTGEVHNEQFF

clone_size: NA
d_call: NA
j_call: TRBJ2-3
cdr3_length: 18
v_call: TRBV2
cdr3_nt: TGTGCCAGCAGAACTACCGAAGGGGCTTCTCGAAGCACAGATACGCAGTATTTT
cdr3_aa: CASRTTEGASRSTDTQYF

clone_size: NA
d_call: NA
j_call: TRBJ2-7
cdr3_length: 12
v_call: TRBV30
cdr3_nt: TGTGCCTGGGCCCGGACAGTCGGCGAGCAGTACTTC
cdr3_aa: CAWARTVGEQYF

clone_size: NA
d_call: NA
j_call: TRBJ2-7
cdr3_length: 13
v_call: TRBV18
cdr3_nt: TGTGCCAGCTCACTCAGTCCCACCTACGAGCAGTACTTC
cdr3_aa: CASSLSPTYEQYF

clone_size: NA
d_call: NA
j_call: TRBJ1-1
cdr3_length: 14
v_call: TRBV28
cdr3_nt: TGTGCCAGCAGTTTCAGCGCTCGATTCCCGGGAGCTTTCTTT
cdr3_aa: CASSFSARFPGAFF

clone_size: NA
d_call: NA
j_call: TRBJ2-3
cdr3_length: 16
v_call: TRBV27
cdr3_nt: TGTGCCAGCAGTTTTTCCCAACTCCAGGACACAGATACGCAGTATTTT
cdr3_aa: CASSFSQLQDTDTQYF

clone_size: NA
d_call: NA
j_call: TRBJ2-5
cdr3_length: 15
v_call: TRBV4-1
cdr3_nt: TGCGCCAGCAGCCACTCCCCCCGCTACCAAGAGACCCAGTACTTC
cdr3_aa: CASSHSPRYQETQYF

clone_size: NA
d_call: NA
j_call: TRBJ2-1
cdr3_length: 14
v_call: TRBV29-1
cdr3_nt: TGCAGCGTTGTTGTCGCAGGTTGGGGTCATGAGCAGTTCTTC
cdr3_aa: CSVVVAGWGHEQFF

clone_size: NA
d_call: TRBD1
j_call: TRBJ2-3
cdr3_length: 14
v_call: TRBV6-1
cdr3_nt: TGTGCCGGATCCGGGACAGCTGGCACAGATACGCAGTATTTT
cdr3_aa: CAGSGTAGTDTQYF

clone_size: NA
d_call: NA
j_call: TRBJ1-4
cdr3_length: 14
v_call: TRBV28
cdr3_nt: TGTGCCAGCAAATACAGGGCTACTAATGAAAAACTGTTTTTT
cdr3_aa: CASKYRATNEKLFF

clone_size: NA
d_call: NA
j_call: TRBJ1-1
cdr3_length: 14
v_call: TRBV4-1
cdr3_nt: TGCGCCAGCAGCCAAGATTTGGGGGGCCTCGGCGCTTTCTTT
cdr3_aa: CASSQDLGGLGAFF

clone_size: NA
d_call: NA
j_call: TRBJ2-5
cdr3_length: 11
v_call: TRBV4-1
cdr3_nt: TGCGCCAGCAGCTTCCGTGGGACCCAGTACTTC
cdr3_aa: CASSFRGTQYF

clone_size: NA
d_call: NA
j_call: TRBJ2-7
cdr3_length: 16
v_call: TRBV4-3
cdr3_nt: TGCGCCAGCAGCCAAGATAATGGGGGTGGTCCCTACGAGCAGTACTTC
cdr3_aa: CASSQDNGGGPYEQYF

clone_size: NA
d_call: NA
j_call: TRBJ1-5
cdr3_length: 12
v_call: TRBV7-2
cdr3_nt: TGTGCCAGCACCCCTTGGAATCAGCCCCAGCATTTT
cdr3_aa: CASTPWNQPQHF

clone_size: NA
d_call: NA
j_call: TRBJ1-3
cdr3_length: 11
v_call: TRBV9
cdr3_nt: TGTGCCAGCAGTATTTCGGACACCATATATTTT
cdr3_aa: CASSISDTIYF

clone_size: once
d_call: TRBD2
j_call: TRBJ2-5
cdr3_length: 16
v_call: TRBV6-6
cdr3_nt: TGTGCCAGCAGGCGGACTAGCGGACCGACCCAAGAGACCCAGTACTTC
cdr3_aa: CASRRTSGPTQETQYF

clone_size: NA
d_call: NA
j_call: TRBJ2-7
cdr3_length: 14
v_call: TRBV6-1
cdr3_nt: TGTGCCAGCAGTGAGGTGGCAGTATCCGACGAGCAGTACTTC
cdr3_aa: CASSEVAVSDEQYF

clone_size: NA
d_call: NA
j_call: TRBJ2-2
cdr3_length: 13
v_call: TRBV4-1
cdr3_nt: TGCGCCAGCAGCCTACAGGGTCCTGGGGAGCTGTTTTTT
cdr3_aa: CASSLQGPGELFF

clone_size: NA
d_call: NA
j_call: TRBJ1-4
cdr3_length: 17
v_call: TRBV5-1
cdr3_nt: TGCGCCAGCAGCTTGGGGGAACGGGCCCAGGAGTGGGAAAAACTGTTTTTT
cdr3_aa: CASSLGERAQEWEKLFF

clone_size: NA
d_call: TRBD1
j_call: TRBJ2-7
cdr3_length: 15
v_call: TRBV6-4
cdr3_nt: TGTGCCAGCAGTGTCCCGGGACAGGGTCCCTACGAGCAGTACTTC
cdr3_aa: CASSVPGQGPYEQYF

clone_size: NA
d_call: TRBD1
j_call: TRBJ2-7
cdr3_length: 14
v_call: TRBV6-1
cdr3_nt: TGTGCCAGCAATGCCGGGACAGGGCTGGTCGAGCAGTACTTC
cdr3_aa: CASNAGTGLVEQYF

clone_size: NA
d_call: TRBD1
j_call: TRBJ2-7
cdr3_length: 15
v_call: TRBV19
cdr3_nt: TGTGCCAGTAGTATATTAGCAGGGGGCTCCTACGAGCAGTACTTC
cdr3_aa: CASSILAGGSYEQYF

clone_size: NA
d_call: NA
j_call: TRBJ1-5
cdr3_length: 18
v_call: TRBV7-8
cdr3_nt: TGTGCCAGCAGCTTATTTTACGAGGAAATTTTCGGTTATCAGCCCCAGCATTTT
cdr3_aa: CASSLFYEEIFGYQPQHF

clone_size: NA
d_call: NA
j_call: TRBJ1-2
cdr3_length: 12
v_call: TRBV14
cdr3_nt: TGTGCCAGCAGCCAGGGGGTCTATGGCTACACCTTC
cdr3_aa: CASSQGVYGYTF

clone_size: NA
d_call: TRBD1
j_call: TRBJ1-2
cdr3_length: 12
v_call: TRBV19
cdr3_nt: TGTGCCAGTAGGGCGGACAGGGGAGGCTACACCTTC
cdr3_aa: CASRADRGGYTF

clone_size: NA
d_call: NA
j_call: TRBJ2-5
cdr3_length: 11
v_call: TRBV7-9
cdr3_nt: TGTGCCAGTCAACGGGGAGAGACCCAGTACTTC
cdr3_aa: CASQRGETQYF

clone_size: once
d_call: TRBD2
j_call: TRBJ2-7
cdr3_length: 20
v_call: TRBV4-1
cdr3_nt: TGCGCCAGCAGCCAACCGGAGGGGGGGCTCGCTAGCGGGAGGTTCCACGAGCAGTACTTC
cdr3_aa: CASSQPEGGLASGRFHEQYF

clone_size: NA
d_call: NA
j_call: TRBJ1-6
cdr3_length: 16
v_call: TRBV7-2
cdr3_nt: TGTGCCAGCAGCTTAGCGCCGACCTCCTATAATTCACCCCTCCACTTT
cdr3_aa: CASSLAPTSYNSPLHF

clone_size: NA
d_call: NA
j_call: TRBJ2-3
cdr3_length: 12
v_call: TRBV30
cdr3_nt: TGTGCCTGGAGCCCGGCGGGAGATACGCAGTATTTT
cdr3_aa: CAWSPAGDTQYF

clone_size: NA
d_call: NA
j_call: TRBJ2-3
cdr3_length: 14
v_call: TRBV2
cdr3_nt: TGTGCCAGCAGTGAACAGGGGGGGGCAGATACGCAGTATTTT
cdr3_aa: CASSEQGGADTQYF

clone_size: once
d_call: TRBD1
j_call: TRBJ2-5
cdr3_length: 13
v_call: TRBV4-3
cdr3_nt: TGCGCCAGCAGCCAGACAGGGAGAGAGACCCAGTACTTC
cdr3_aa: CASSQTGRETQYF